The entry that follows covers one T cell receptor (beta chain) sequence. Original processing methods: Estimated nucleated cell counts came from reference gene primer amplification. Sequencing was performed with immunoSEQ multiplex PCR; in TCRdb, only in-frame clones are kept and a portion is missing. V and J calls and clone size are copied from that table; D and trimming were computed from the DNA. The sample consists of 250,000 to 300,000 clones, around 86% of them appearing once. V gave up 5 bases and J gave up 2 bases, with 12 bases separating them. The CDR3 is made up of 14 amino acids. Germline V gene sequence: CDR1 SGHRS, CDR2 YFSETQ. Participants had their cohort set by participant-reported clinical history. This specimen comes from a study of blood T cell repertoires in COVID-19. About the study: Donors in the United States, Italy and Spain gave samples during acute or convalescent COVID-19. T cells, B-cell-depleted T cells, or PBMCs provided the cDNA or gDNA that served as material.

The receptor's source is a woman aged 35 to 49 who had recovered from COVID-19. The rearrangement joins TRBV5-1 to TRBJ2-3, with D possibly being TRBD1 (5 bases). Sequenced input: PBMCs or T cells enriched from blood (not recorded which). As DNA, the CDR3 is TGCGCCAGCAGACAGGACACGTTCACAGATACGCAGTATTTT. This sequence encodes CASRQDTFTDTQYF.